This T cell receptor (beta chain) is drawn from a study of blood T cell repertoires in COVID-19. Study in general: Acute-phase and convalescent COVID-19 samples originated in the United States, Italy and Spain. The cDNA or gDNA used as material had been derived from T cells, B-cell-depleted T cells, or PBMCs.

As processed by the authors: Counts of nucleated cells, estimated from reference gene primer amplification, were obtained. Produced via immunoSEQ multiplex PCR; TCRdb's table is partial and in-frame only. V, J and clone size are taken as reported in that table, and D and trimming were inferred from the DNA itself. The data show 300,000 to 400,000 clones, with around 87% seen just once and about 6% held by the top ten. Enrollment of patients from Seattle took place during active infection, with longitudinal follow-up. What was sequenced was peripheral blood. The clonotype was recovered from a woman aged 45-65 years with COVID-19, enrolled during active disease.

The CDR3 loop reads CASSFRDIQYF. CDR3 in DNA: TGTGCCAGCAGCTTCCGGGACATTCAGTACTTC. The genes are TRBV5-6 and TRBJ2-4; D remains ambiguous. The V end was cut by 2 bases, the J end by 8 bases, with 5 bases between. The germline CDR1 and CDR2 sequences are SGHDT and YYEEEE. CDR3 size: 11 residues.